A selection of T cell receptor beta chains follows, all from one sample in a study of blood T cell repertoires in COVID-19. Data came from immunoSEQ multiplex PCR; TCRdb stores just in-frame clones and leaves some out. The profile shows 200,000 to 250,000 clones, more than 70% of them singletons. The sequenced material came from peripheral blood. These receptors came from a man older than 75 with acute or convalescent COVID-19. Each CDR3 is given without its conserved first and last residue.

J	V	CDR3
TRBJ1-4	TRBV4-1	ASSRQGKEKLF
TRBJ2-1	TRBV11-2	ASSLMGRNNEQF
TRBJ1-1	TRBV19	ASSLSDRNTEAF
TRBJ1-4	TRBV6-1	ASSEWGQGGNEKLF
TRBJ2-7	TRBV10-2	ASTGTGVSYEQY
TRBJ1-6	TRBV9	ASSDRGLGRWDSPLH
TRBJ1-5	TRBV6-6	ASSTHREGAGQPQH
TRBJ1-1	TRBV7-9	ASSRGGQSNTEAF
TRBJ1-6	TRBV18	ASSLRQGGNSPLH
TRBJ2-2	TRBV28	ASNHGRASGELF
TRBJ2-1	TRBV11-3	ASSLGGTPNNEQF
TRBJ1-4	TRBV7-8	ASSPEDQLF
TRBJ1-3	TRBV28	ASSSPSSGNTIY
TRBJ2-1	TRBV6-2/TRBV6-3	ASSYTGDSGRI
TRBJ1-3	TRBV7-6	ASSLRESGTGTSSGNTIY
TRBJ2-1	TRBV6-5	ASSYSPDSAYNEQF
TRBJ2-1	TRBV7-6	ASSLAPPGGTGGNNEQF
TRBJ2-2	TRBV9	ASRAEVGVGGELF
TRBJ1-2	TRBV12-3/TRBV12-4	ASSSGYGYT
TRBJ1-6	TRBV6-5	ASSYEQGGNSPLH
TRBJ2-1	TRBV28	ASRATGKQF
TRBJ1-5	TRBV9	ASSPSTELNQPQH
TRBJ1-6	TRBV28	ASTPQDRSSSPLH
TRBJ1-2	TRBV28	ASSWGRGYT
TRBJ1-5	TRBV18	ASSKTGGLSSNRAQPQH
TRBJ1-2	TRBV12-3/TRBV12-4	ASSLGRGYT
TRBJ2-2	TRBV5-1	ASSPRTGGVSGELF
TRBJ2-7	TRBV29-1	SVDSDRGPYEQY
TRBJ2-5	TRBV5-1	ASSVQGAGETQY
TRBJ2-5	TRBV5-4	ASSKERGLQETQY
TRBJ1-2	TRBV2	ASSERRGIVGYT
TRBJ1-1	TRBV5-1	ASSMGQLIGNTEAF
TRBJ1-3	TRBV14	ASSPTESGNTIY
TRBJ1-3	TRBV6-2/TRBV6-3	ASSREAAGNTIY
TRBJ2-5	TRBV3-1/TRBV3-2	ASSQSSEETQY
TRBJ2-7	TRBV7-9	ASSDRGVHEQY
TRBJ2-7	TRBV4-1	ASSLSDRGYEQY
TRBJ1-5	TRBV2	ASSGPARGQGGNQPQH
TRBJ1-2	TRBV2	ASKGIDRRYGYT
TRBJ2-1	TRBV6-5	ASSYLTSGVYNEQF
TRBJ2-1	TRBV5-5	ASSLVGGEQF
TRBJ1-5	TRBV7-8	ASSPQNRYSNQPQH
TRBJ1-4	TRBV7-2	ASSPGTGRATNEKLF
TRBJ1-2	TRBV3-1/TRBV3-2	ASSQDHGGNYGYT
TRBJ1-3	TRBV3-1/TRBV3-2	ASSQGTSHSGNTIY
TRBJ1-5	TRBV5-1	ASSPDRGRGQPQH
TRBJ1-4	TRBV6-5	ASSYLRSPGGKLF
TRBJ1-2	TRBV5-1	ASSLVAGTNYGYT
TRBJ2-7	TRBV11-3	ASSFGQGTSSYEQY
TRBJ1-1	TRBV5-1	ASSARVGATEAF
TRBJ1-1	TRBV19	ASSIGGQGATEAF
TRBJ1-2	TRBV3-1/TRBV3-2	ASSQGQVGSYGYT
TRBJ1-1	TRBV10-3	AISESRGGMAF
TRBJ1-5	TRBV2	ASSGDRGSQPQH
TRBJ2-1	TRBV19	ASSMEGGASGAYNEQF